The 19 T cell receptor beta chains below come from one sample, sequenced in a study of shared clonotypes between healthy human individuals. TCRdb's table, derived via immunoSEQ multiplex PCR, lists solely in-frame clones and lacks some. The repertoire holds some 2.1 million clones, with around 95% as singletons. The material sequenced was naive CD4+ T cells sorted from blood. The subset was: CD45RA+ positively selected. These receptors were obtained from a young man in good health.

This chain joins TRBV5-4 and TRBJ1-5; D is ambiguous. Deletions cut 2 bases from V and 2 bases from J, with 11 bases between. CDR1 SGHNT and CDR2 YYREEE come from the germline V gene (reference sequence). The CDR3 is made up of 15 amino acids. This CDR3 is CASSLLGSGNQPQHF. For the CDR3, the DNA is TGTGCCAGCAGCTTATTAGGGTCGGGCAATCAGCCCCAGCATTTT.

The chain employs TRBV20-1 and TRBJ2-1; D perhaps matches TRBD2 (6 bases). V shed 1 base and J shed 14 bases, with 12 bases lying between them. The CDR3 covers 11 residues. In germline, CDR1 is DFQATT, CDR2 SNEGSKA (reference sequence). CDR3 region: CSARAGGGEFF. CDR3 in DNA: TGCAGTGCTAGAGCTGGCGGAGGGGAGTTCTTC.

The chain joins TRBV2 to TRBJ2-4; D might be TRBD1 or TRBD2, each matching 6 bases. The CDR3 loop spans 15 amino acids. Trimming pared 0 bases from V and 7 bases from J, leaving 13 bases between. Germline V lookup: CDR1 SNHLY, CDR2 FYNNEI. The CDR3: CASSEAGGAYNIQYF. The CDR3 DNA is TGTGCCAGCAGTGAAGCCGGGGGCGCGTATAACATTCAGTACTTC.

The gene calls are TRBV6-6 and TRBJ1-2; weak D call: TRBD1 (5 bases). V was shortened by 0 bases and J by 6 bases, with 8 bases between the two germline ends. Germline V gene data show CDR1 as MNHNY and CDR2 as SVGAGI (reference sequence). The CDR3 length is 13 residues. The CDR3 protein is CASSYSDTNGYTF. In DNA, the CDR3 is TGTGCCAGCAGTTACTCGGACACCAATGGCTACACCTTC.

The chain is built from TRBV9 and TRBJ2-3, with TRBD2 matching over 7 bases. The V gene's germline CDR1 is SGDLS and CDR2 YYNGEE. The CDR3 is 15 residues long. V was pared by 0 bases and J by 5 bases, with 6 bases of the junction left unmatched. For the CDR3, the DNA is TGTGCCAGCAGCGTAGAGGGGCGGGAGAAAGATACGCAGTATTTT. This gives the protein CASSVEGREKDTQYF. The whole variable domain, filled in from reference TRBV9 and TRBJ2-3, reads DSGVTQTPKHLITATGQRVTLRCSPRSGDLSVYWYQQSLDQGLQFLIQYYNGEERAKGNILERFSAQQFPDLHSELNLSSLELGDSALYFCASSVEGREKDTQYFGPGTRLTVL.

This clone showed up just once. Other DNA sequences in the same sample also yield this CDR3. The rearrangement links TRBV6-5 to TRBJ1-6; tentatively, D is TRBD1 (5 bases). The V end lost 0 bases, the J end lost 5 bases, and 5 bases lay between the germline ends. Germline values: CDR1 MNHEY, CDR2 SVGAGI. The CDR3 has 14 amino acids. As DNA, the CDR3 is TGTGCCAGCAGTTACTCGGGGGATAATTCACCCCTCCACTTT. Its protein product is CASSYSGDNSPLHF.

The CDR3 region is CASSLGRFSYNEQFF. The CDR3 DNA follows: TGTGCCAGCAGCCTCGGGAGGTTCTCCTACAATGAGCAGTTCTTC. The chain recombines TRBV7-9 with TRBJ2-1; 7 bases line up with TRBD2. Germline trimming cut 5 bases from V and 0 bases from J; bases unmatched to any gene: 4. The length of the CDR3 is 15 residues. The germline V gene has CDR1 SEHNR and CDR2 FQNEAQ (reference sequence). The full variable domain, its missing parts supplied by reference TRBV7-9 and TRBJ2-1, is DTGVSQNPRHKITKRGQNVTFRCDPISEHNRLYWYRQTLGQGPEFLTYFQNEAQLEKSRLLSDRFSAERPKGSFSTLEIQRTEQGDSAMYLCASSLGRFSYNEQFFGPGTRLTVL.

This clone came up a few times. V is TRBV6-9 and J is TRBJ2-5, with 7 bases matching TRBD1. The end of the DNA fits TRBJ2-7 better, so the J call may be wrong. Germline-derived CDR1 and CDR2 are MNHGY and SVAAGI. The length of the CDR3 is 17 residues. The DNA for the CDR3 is TGTGCCAGCAAAAGACAGGGACCTAACCTCTACGAATACGAGCAGTACTTC. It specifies CASKRQGPNLYEYEQYF.

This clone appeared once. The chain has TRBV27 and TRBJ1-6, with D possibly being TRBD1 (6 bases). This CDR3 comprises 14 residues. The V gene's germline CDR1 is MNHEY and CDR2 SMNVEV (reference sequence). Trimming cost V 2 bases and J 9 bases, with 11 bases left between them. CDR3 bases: TGTGCCAGCAGTTTAGTCAGGGGCGGTTCACCCCTCCACTTT. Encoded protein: CASSLVRGGSPLHF.

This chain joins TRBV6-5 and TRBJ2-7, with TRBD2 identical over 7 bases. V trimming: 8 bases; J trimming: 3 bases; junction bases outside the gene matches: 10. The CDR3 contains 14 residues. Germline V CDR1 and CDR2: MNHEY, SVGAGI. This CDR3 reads CASGRERDYYEQYF. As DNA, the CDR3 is TGTGCCAGCGGGCGGGAGCGGGACTACTACGAGCAGTACTTC.

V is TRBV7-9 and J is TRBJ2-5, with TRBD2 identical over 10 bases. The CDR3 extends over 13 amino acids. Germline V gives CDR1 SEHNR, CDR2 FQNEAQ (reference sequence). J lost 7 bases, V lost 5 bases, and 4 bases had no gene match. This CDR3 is CASSLASGGTQYF. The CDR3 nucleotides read TGTGCCAGCAGCCTCGCTAGCGGGGGGACCCAGTACTTC. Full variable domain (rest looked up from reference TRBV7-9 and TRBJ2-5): DTGVSQNPRHKITKRGQNVTFRCDPISEHNRLYWYRQTLGQGPEFLTYFQNEAQLEKSRLLSDRFSAERPKGSFSTLEIQRTEQGDSAMYLCASSLASGGTQYFGPGTRLLVL.

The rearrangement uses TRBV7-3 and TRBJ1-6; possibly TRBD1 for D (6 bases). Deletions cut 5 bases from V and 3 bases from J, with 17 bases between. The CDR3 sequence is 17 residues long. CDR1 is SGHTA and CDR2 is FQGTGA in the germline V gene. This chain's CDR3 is CASSLPPRQDYNSPLHF. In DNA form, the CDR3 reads TGTGCCAGCAGCCTCCCCCCGCGACAGGACTATAATTCACCCCTCCACTTT. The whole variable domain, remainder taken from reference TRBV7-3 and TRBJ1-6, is GAGVSQTPSNKVTEKGKYVELRCDPISGHTALYWYRQSLGQGPEFLIYFQGTGAADDSGLPNDRFFAVRPEGSVSTLKIQRTERGDSAVYLCASSLPPRQDYNSPLHFGNGTRLTVT.

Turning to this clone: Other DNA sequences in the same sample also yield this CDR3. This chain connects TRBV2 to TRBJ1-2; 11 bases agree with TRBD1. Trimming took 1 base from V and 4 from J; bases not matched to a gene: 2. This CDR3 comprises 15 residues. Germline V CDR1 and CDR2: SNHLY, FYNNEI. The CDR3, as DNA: TGTGCCAGCAGTGAAGGGACAGGGGGCGTCTATGGCTACACCTTC. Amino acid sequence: CASSEGTGGVYGYTF. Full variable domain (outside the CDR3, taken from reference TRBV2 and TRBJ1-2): EPEVTQTPSHQVTQMGQEVILRCVPISNHLYFYWYRQILGQKVEFLVSFYNNEISEKSEIFDDQFSVERPDGSNFTLKIRSTKLEDSAMYFCASSEGTGGVYGYTFGSGTRLTVV.

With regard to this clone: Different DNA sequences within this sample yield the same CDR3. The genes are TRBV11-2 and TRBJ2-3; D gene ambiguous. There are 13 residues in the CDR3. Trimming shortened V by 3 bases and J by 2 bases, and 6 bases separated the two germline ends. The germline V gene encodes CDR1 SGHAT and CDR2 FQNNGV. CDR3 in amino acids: CASSLTDTDTQYF. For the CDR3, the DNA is TGTGCCAGCAGCTTGACCGACACAGATACGCAGTATTTT.

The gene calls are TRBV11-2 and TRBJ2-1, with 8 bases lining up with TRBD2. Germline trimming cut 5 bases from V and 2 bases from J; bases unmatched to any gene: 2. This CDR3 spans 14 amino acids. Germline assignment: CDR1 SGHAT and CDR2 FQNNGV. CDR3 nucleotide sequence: TGTGCCAGCAGCGCGGGACTAGCCTACAATGAGCAGTTCTTC. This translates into CASSAGLAYNEQFF. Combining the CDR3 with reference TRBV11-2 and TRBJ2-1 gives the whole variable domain EAGVAQSPRYKIIEKRQSVAFWCNPISGHATLYWYQQILGQGPKLLIQFQNNGVVDDSQLPKDRFSAERLKGVDSTLKIQPAKLEDSAVYLCASSAGLAYNEQFFGPGTRLTVL.

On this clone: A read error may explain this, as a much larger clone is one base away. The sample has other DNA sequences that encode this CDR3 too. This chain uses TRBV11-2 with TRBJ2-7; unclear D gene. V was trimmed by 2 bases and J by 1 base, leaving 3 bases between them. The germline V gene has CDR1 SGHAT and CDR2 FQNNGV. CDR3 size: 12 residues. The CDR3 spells CASSLTSYEQYF. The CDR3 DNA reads TGTGCCAGCAGCTTAACGTCCTACGAGCAGTACTTC.

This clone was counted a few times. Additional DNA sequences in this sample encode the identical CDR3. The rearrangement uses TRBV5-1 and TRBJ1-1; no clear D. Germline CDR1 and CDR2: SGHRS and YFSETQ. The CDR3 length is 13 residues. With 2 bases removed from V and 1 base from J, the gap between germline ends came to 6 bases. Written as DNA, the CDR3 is TGCGCCAGCAGCTTAACGCCGAACACTGAAGCTTTCTTT. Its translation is CASSLTPNTEAFF.

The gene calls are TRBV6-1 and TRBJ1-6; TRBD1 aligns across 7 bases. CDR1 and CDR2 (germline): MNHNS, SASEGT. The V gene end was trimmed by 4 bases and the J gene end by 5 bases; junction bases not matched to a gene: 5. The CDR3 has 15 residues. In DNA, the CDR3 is TGTGCCAGCAGTGGACCGGGACAGCATAATTCACCCCTCCACTTT. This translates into CASSGPGQHNSPLHF.

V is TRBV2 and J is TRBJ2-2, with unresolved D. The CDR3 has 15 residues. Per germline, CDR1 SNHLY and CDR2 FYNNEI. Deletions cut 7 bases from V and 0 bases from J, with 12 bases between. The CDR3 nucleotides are TGTGCCAGCACCAACCTGGGATCGAACACCGGGGAGCTGTTTTTT. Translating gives CASTNLGSNTGELFF.